The next 2 T cell receptor beta chains were all read from a single sample in a study of cytomegalovirus exposure and HLA in healthy donors. Amplification used 60 Vbeta primers and 13 Jbeta primers. Measured with immunoSEQ multiplex PCR; TCRdb has only the in-frame clones, and not every one. The sample contains 150,000 or so clones, roughly 70% of which appear only once. Sequenced sample: PBMCs. These receptors all stem from a man aged 40-49 years in good health and CMV-seropositive.

The chain recombines TRBV7-3 with TRBJ1-6, with TRBD1 identical over 9 bases. J lost 11 bases, V lost 1 base, and 18 bases had no gene match. Per germline, CDR1 SGHTA and CDR2 FQGTGA. The CDR3 spans 19 residues. CDR3 in amino acids: CASSLRGLGQGRWNPPLHF. The CDR3 DNA reads TGTGCCAGCAGCTTAAGGGGTTTGGGACAGGGAAGATGGAATCCACCCCTCCACTTT. The full variable domain, its missing parts supplied by reference TRBV7-3 and TRBJ1-6, is GAGVSQTPSNKVTEKGKYVELRCDPISGHTALYWYRQSLGQGPEFLIYFQGTGAADDSGLPNDRFFAVRPEGSVSTLKIQRTERGDSAVYLCASSLRGLGQGRWNPPLHFGNGTRLTVT.

This chain joins TRBV6-1 and TRBJ1-1; TRBD1 agrees at 7 bases. The V gene's germline CDR1 is MNHNS and CDR2 SASEGT. CDR3 length: 15 amino acids. The ends lost 6 bases at V and 1 base at J; junction bases unmatched: 8. DNA of the CDR3: TGTGCCAGCAGCGCCGGGAGGGGGCCGAACACTGAAGCTTTCTTT. It is translated as CASSAGRGPNTEAFF.